These 11 T cell receptor beta chains were all obtained from the same sample, sequenced in a study of neurological immune-mediated disorders. The time point was: longitudinal time-point 2. TCRdb itself ran the 5' RACE reads through MiXCR, one entry per CDR3 protein. The data hold about 66,000 distinct CDR3 sequences, with nearly 10% observed a single time. The sequencing sample was made of PBMCs. The receptors shown here come from a man aged 25-40 years in good health.

About this clonotype: One end of the junction does not line up with germline, which may come from a read error. The chain has TRBV28 and TRBJ1-1, with a tentative D call TRBD1 (5 bases). Germline-derived CDR1 and CDR2 are MDHEN and SYDVKM. The CDR3 totals 11 residues. The CDR3 coding sequence is TGTGCCAGCAGGGTCGGGGGGGAAGGTTTCTTT. It codes for CASRVGGEGFF.

This clonotype was found many times. The chain has TRBV20-1 and TRBJ2-1, with D maybe TRBD2 (6 bases). The length of the CDR3 is 16 residues. V gave up 0 bases and J gave up 3 bases, with 15 bases separating them. The germline CDR1 and CDR2 sequences are DFQATT and SNEGSKA (reference sequence). DNA for the CDR3: TGCAGTGCTAGAGATTATGGAGTTAGCGGCTACAATGAGCAGTTCTTC. It specifies CSARDYGVSGYNEQFF.

This clonotype has a count of ten or more. The chain couples TRBV7-3 to TRBJ2-1; 15 nucleotides align to TRBD2. Germline loops: CDR1 SGHTA, CDR2 FQGTGA. CDR3 length equals 20 residues. V lost 4 bases, J lost 0 bases, and 10 bases stayed unmatched. CDR3 nucleotide sequence: TGTGCCAGCAGCTCCTTGGGACTAGCGGGAGGACCAAGCTCCTACAATGAGCAGTTCTTC. It codes for CASSSLGLAGGPSSYNEQFF. The variable domain in full, completed from reference TRBV7-3 and TRBJ2-1, reads GAGVSQTPSNKVTEKGKYVELRCDPISGHTALYWYRQSLGQGPEFLIYFQGTGAADDSGLPNDRFFAVRPEGSVSTLKIQRTERGDSAVYLCASSSLGLAGGPSSYNEQFFGPGTRLTVL.

In its sample, this clonotype was seen many times. The rearrangement uses TRBV18 and TRBJ1-1; D gene uncertain. The CDR3 spans 13 residues. Germline V gene data show CDR1 as KGHSH and CDR2 as LQKENI. The V end was cut by 6 bases, the J end by 2 bases, with 10 bases between. CDR3 in amino acids: CASSPTSNTEAFF. CDR3 nucleotide sequence: TGTGCCAGCTCGCCTACAAGTAACACTGAAGCTTTCTTT.

Many counts were recorded for this clonotype. The chain has TRBV4-2 and TRBJ2-2, with 8 bases that match TRBD2. V was clipped by 10 bases and J by 3 bases; unmatched bases: 10. Germline V gives CDR1 LGHNA, CDR2 YNFKEQ. The CDR3 runs 15 residues. CDR3 residues: CATKSGGGDTGELFF. The DNA of the CDR3 is TGTGCCACCAAGAGCGGGGGCGGGGACACCGGGGAGCTGTTTTTT.

This clonotype was seen only a few times. CDR3: CASSDPSGENTEAFF. The CDR3 DNA reads TGTGCCAGCAGCGACCCCTCGGGCGAGAACACTGAAGCTTTCTTT. The V gene is TRBV9, the J gene TRBJ1-1; no definite D call. V lost 3 bases to trimming and J lost 1 base, with 13 bases between them. CDR3 size: 15 residues. Germline values: CDR1 SGDLS, CDR2 YYNGEE.

At least ten counts were recorded for this clonotype. The chain couples TRBV29-1 to TRBJ2-7; 10 positions agree with TRBD1. This CDR3 is 17 amino acids long. Germline V lookup: CDR1 SQVTM, CDR2 ANQGSEA. After removal of 5 bases from V and 1 base from J, the junction contained 14 bases not matched to a gene. The chain's CDR3 is CSVLKLTGTGVSYEQYF. The CDR3 DNA is TGCAGCGTTCTCAAATTAACCGGGACAGGGGTATCCTACGAGCAGTACTTC.

This clonotype has ten or more counts. The rearrangement uses TRBV24-1 and TRBJ2-1; D is possibly TRBD2 (6 bases). Germline CDR1 and CDR2: KGHDR and SFDVKD. This CDR3 contains 16 residues. Trimming pared 7 bases from V and 3 bases from J, leaving 18 bases between. The CDR3 region is CATSGSIFLSYNEQFF. The CDR3 coding sequence is TGTGCCACCAGCGGGAGTATCTTTTTGAGCTACAATGAGCAGTTCTTC.

The table lists this clonotype with many counts. The rearrangement links TRBV27 to TRBJ2-7, with D possibly being TRBD2 (7 bases). The germline gives CDR1 MNHEY, CDR2 SMNVEV (reference sequence). CDR3 length: 13 amino acids. Trimming removed 5 bases from V and 4 bases from J, with 12 bases in between. This CDR3 reads CASSPGGRYEQYF. The CDR3 DNA sequence: TGTGCCAGCAGTCCCGGGGGGCGGTACGAGCAGTACTTC.

This clonotype was observed many times. The V and J genes are TRBV2 and TRBJ1-2; maybe TRBD1 (6 bases). Germline V gives CDR1 SNHLY, CDR2 FYNNEI. The V and J ends lost 10 bases and 6 bases respectively, with 18 bases between them. The CDR3 extends over 13 amino acids. The CDR3 reads CATLWGQRDGYTF. CDR3 nucleotide sequence: TGTGCCACCCTATGGGGGCAAAGGGATGGCTACACCTTC.

This clonotype was observed many times. The chain links TRBV12-3 or TRBV12-4 to TRBJ1-1; D gene uncertain. The CDR3 is made up of 14 amino acids. With 6 bases removed from V and 0 bases from J, the gap between germline ends came to 11 bases. CDR3 nucleotides: TGTGCCAGCAGCCCTCGGGTGGTGAACACTGAAGCTTTCTTT. It yields the protein CASSPRVVNTEAFF.